This entry concerns a single T cell receptor (beta chain). Its antigen remains unidentified. Germline assignment: CDR1 MDHEN and CDR2 SYDVKM. With 10 bases removed from V and 3 bases from J, the gap between germline ends came to 16 bases. CDR3 length equals 14 residues. The data belong to a study of T cell responses to AZD1222 COVID-19 vaccine. Only in-frame clones appear in the TCRdb table, and some are missing; sequencing was by immunoSEQ multiplex PCR. The top ten clones hold about 3% of a sample with 100,000 or so clones, roughly 85% of them seen once. Whole-study results and caveats: Spike-specific TCR breadth and depth were elevated following two AZD1222 doses. There were mostly white British donors and more females than males, and clonal diversity was possibly underestimated.

The source material was peripheral blood, sampled on day 0 of AZD1222 vaccination. The clonotype originates from an adult in good health. V and J are TRBV28 and TRBJ1-5; D gene uncertain. The CDR3 spells CANSQRGPNQPQHF. The CDR3 DNA reads TGTGCCAACAGCCAGCGAGGGCCCAATCAGCCCCAGCATTTT.